The T cell receptor (beta chain) under discussion was sequenced for a study of T cell repertoires in cytomegalovirus infection. Study-wide points: The cumulative frequency of public TCR beta families distinguished individuals who carried CMV together with the relevant HLA.

MiXCR, run by TCRdb on the reads, gives a single entry per CDR3 protein. The sample holds roughly 990,000 distinct CDR3 sequences; roughly 30% are singletons and the top ten take over 10%. Notes on this clonotype: What it binds is unknown.

Germline lookup yields CDR1 SGHVS and CDR2 FNYEAQ. V shed 5 bases and J 7 bases; nucleotides not matched to a gene: 6. The CDR3 runs to 15 residues. This sample comprised cultured CD8+ T cells from PBMCs, obtained from culture after CMV antigen stimulation. The V and J genes are TRBV7-6 and TRBJ2-7; TRBD2 agrees at 15 bases. This TCR was sampled from a human donor in good health (CMV status not recorded). Some clones in this sample may be carry-over from other donors' samples. For the CDR3, the DNA is TGTGCCAGCAGCCTCGGGACTAGCGGGGGGCCTGAGCAGTACGTC. The encoded protein is CASSLGTSGGPEQYV.